The entry below describes one T cell receptor (beta chain). The target of this receptor is not known. It has no much larger one-base neighbor in the sample; base qualities were not kept. CD8 naive samples consisted of CD45RO-negative cells that were positively selected for CCR7, yielding a CD45RA+CCR7+ population without TemRA cells. The donors were healthy, HIV-negative adults who had no recently reported acute infections or vaccinations. Every donor was a Caucasian adult residing in Nashville, Tennessee, USA. Blood was obtained by leukapheresis, after which PBMCs were separated by Ficoll-Histopaque density gradient centrifugation and cryopreserved in liquid nitrogen vapor phase. Analytical flow cytometry was used to check the purity and quantity of each magnetically sorted T cell population. From each sorted fraction, genomic DNA was isolated and quantified by UV absorbance on a Nanodrop 2000c.

This record comes from a study of shared clonotypes between healthy human individuals (TCRdb year 2020). In the study overall: The cohort comprised a couple of women and a few men aged 18 to 49 years. To estimate repertoire size and how much clonotypes are shared between individuals, the study performed deep sequencing of blood TCR repertoires from a handful of healthy adults. Libraries were prepared and TCR repertoires were sequenced by different laboratories using diverse techniques, in order to increase sequencing depth and limit assay-specific biases. Per donor, three plates each were used for CD4 naive and CD4 memory, two for CD8 naive, and one for CD8 memory. Leukapheresis yielded between about 0.94 and 9.5 billion PBMCs per donor.

Using the deep immunoSEQ assay, multiplex PCR amplified TCR CDR3 regions from genomic DNA. Extracted genomic DNA from each cell subset was spread evenly across all wells of several immunoSEQ 96-well plates, with each plate serving as a replicate. For sorted subsets, approximately 210 ng genomic DNA, equal to about 30,000 T cell genomes, was loaded into each replicate PCR. Purified libraries were quantified with a Qubit 3.0 fluorometer, sized on a Bioanalyzer 2100, and re-quantified with the KAPA Library Quantification kit. Each immunoSEQ 96-well plate was sequenced on its own single-read 150-cycle Illumina NextSeq 550 flow cell. Per the original workflow: The immunoSEQ output contained only junctional sequences without quality scores, so filtering could not match that applied to full-length reads. To assign V/J genes and CDR3, sequences were annotated against IMGT germline references using PyIR, a Python wrapper for IgBLAST v1.9. Reads were filtered out if the reads had weak V/J assignments (E-value above 1e-6), no CDR3, stop codons, out-of-frame junctions, or ambiguous translated residues. V3J clonotypes were defined as sequences sharing the same inferred V gene, J gene, and CDR3 amino acid sequence. To compute the percentage overlap between repertoires, the number of shared unique clonotypes was divided by the size of the smaller repertoire. Three approaches were used to assess repertoire richness: RTK rarefaction, the Chao1 estimator, and Recon v2.1 estimates of unobserved clonotypes. For all TCRbeta clonotypes obtained by the gDNA method from a few donors, generation probabilities were computed with OLGA. TCRdb provides this immuneACCESS table in a form limited to in-frame rearrangements. Some clones are lacking; in checked studies, under half of them reflect an unresolved V gene, and why the rest are absent is not known. The D gene and trimming were derived from the DNA, and the V and J assignments and clone size from that table. This sample holds about 650,000 clones; nearly 97% were observed only once. Clones ranked in the top ten supply 0.11% of the sample.

Broader findings and caveats from the paper: Sampling was restricted to blood, and TCR repertoires in tissues likely differ from the TCR repertoires found in blood. Rarefaction of sorted-subset datasets indicated incomplete sequencing despite the large sequencing depth. About 5% of naive CD4, approximately 3.7% of naive CD8, roughly 2.5% of memory CD4, and 0.4% of memory CD8 clonotypes were shared across several donors. Clonotypes shared by all four sorted-subset donors showed higher generation probabilities than non-shared clonotypes. The genetic and exposure-history diversity represented was limited by the small number of donors. Pairwise subsampling indicated that sequencing depth was expected to affect the degree of clonotype sharing among donors. Naive subsets generally had larger estimated clonotype richness than memory subsets.

The CDR1 and CDR2 encoded by the germline V gene (reference sequence) are SGHNT and YYREEE. Reading from cysteine to phenylalanine, the CDR3 counts 13 amino acids. CDR3 DNA only is kept here, 39 bases in frame from base 1. The junction shows trimming of 4 bases on V and 1 base on J, plus 8 bases between the germline ends. The source material was naive CD8+ T cells sorted from blood. According to the study, the label for this sample's cell subset or site signals: CD45RA+CCR7+. This TCR was recovered from a woman between 25 and 40 years old in good health. The sequence joins TRBV5-4 to TRBJ1-1, and perhaps TRBD1 as D gene, on 5 matching bases. CDR3 sequence: CASSVQGNTEAFF. The DNA sequence is given as TGTGCCAGCAGCGTTCAGGGGAACACTGAAGCTTTCTTT.